These 6 T cell receptor beta chains came from one sample sequenced in a study of neoadjuvant anti-PD-1 for oral cavity cancer. Clones were read by immunoSEQ multiplex PCR, and TCRdb kept only the in-frame ones, dropping some. The sample records tens of thousands of clones, 35% to 40% being singletons. As to time point: after neoadjuvant nivolumab, at surgical resection. The sequencing used tumor tissue, collected after nivolumab (anti-PD-1) treatment. The receptors originated from a person aged 35 to 85 with oral cavity squamous cell carcinoma.

This clone is medium-sized within its sample. The chain carries TRBV6-1 and TRBJ2-7; 8 bases agree with TRBD2. Trimming removed 5 bases from V and 6 bases from J; junction bases left unmatched: 9. CDR3 length: 14 residues. Germline CDR1 is MNHNS and CDR2 is SASEGT. CDR3 residues: CASSPGGAVGEQYF. The DNA for the CDR3 is TGTGCCAGCAGTCCGGGAGGGGCCGTCGGCGAGCAGTACTTC.

This clone was detected a few times. This chain joins TRBV4-1 and TRBJ1-2, with D hard to call. The germline CDR1 and CDR2 sequences are MGHRA and YSYEKL. Trimming pared 1 base from V and 2 bases from J, leaving 14 bases between. The CDR3 sequence is 16 residues long. The CDR3 coding sequence is TGCGCCAGCAGCCAAGTAAACGGGCTCACGAACTATGGCTACACCTTC. This sequence encodes CASSQVNGLTNYGYTF.

In this sample, this clone is medium-sized. The CDR3 region has the DNA TGTGCCAGCAGTGACGGGGGTTCTGGGGCCAACGTCCTGACTTTC. Its translation: CASSDGGSGANVLTF. V and J are TRBV6-4 and TRBJ2-6; D might be TRBD1 or TRBD2, each matching 5 bases. Germline CDR1 is MRHNA and CDR2 is SNTAGT. The CDR3 runs 15 residues. V dropped 2 bases and J dropped 1 base, with 6 bases sitting between them.

This clone was counted between two and nine times. The gene calls are TRBV30 and TRBJ1-6, with TRBD1 identical over 12 bases. The CDR3 is 14 amino acids. From germline, CDR1 is GTSNPN and CDR2 SVGIG (reference sequence). With 6 bases clipped from V and 10 bases from J, the junction kept 7 bases outside the gene matches. The CDR3 nucleotides are TGTGCCTGTCCGGGACAGGGGGCTAGGTCACCCCTCCACTTT. Translated, it gives CACPGQGARSPLHF.

This clone has a handful of counts. V usage is TRBV14 and J usage is TRBJ1-1; D remains unclear. The CDR3 covers 12 residues. V was shortened by 1 base and J by 6 bases, with 6 bases between the two germline ends. Germline CDR1 is SGHDN and CDR2 is FVKESK. CDR3 bases: TGTGCCAGCAGCCAAGCCGGTGCTGAAGCTTTCTTT. Translating gives CASSQAGAEAFF.

This clone was seen once. V gene TRBV5-1 combines with J gene TRBJ1-1; D gene unclear. The V gene's germline CDR1 is SGHRS and CDR2 YFSETQ. The ends were cut back, 4 bases at V and 1 base at J, with 8 bases in the middle. This CDR3 comprises 13 residues. CDR3 coding DNA: TGCGCCAGCAGCGGCGGCCCGAACACTGAAGCTTTCTTT. Translated: CASSGGPNTEAFF.